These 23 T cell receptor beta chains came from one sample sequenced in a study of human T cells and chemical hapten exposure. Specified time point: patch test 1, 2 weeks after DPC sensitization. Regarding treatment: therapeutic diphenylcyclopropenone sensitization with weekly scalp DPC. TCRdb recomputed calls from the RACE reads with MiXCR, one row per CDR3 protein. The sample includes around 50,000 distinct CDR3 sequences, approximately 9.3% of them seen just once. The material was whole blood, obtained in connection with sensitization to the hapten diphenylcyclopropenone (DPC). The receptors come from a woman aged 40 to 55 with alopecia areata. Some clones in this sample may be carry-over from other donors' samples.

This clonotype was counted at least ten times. The CDR3 here is CSARDSRGGETEAFF. CDR3 sequence (DNA): TGCAGTGCTAGAGACTCCCGAGGGGGGGAGACTGAAGCTTTCTTT. V is TRBV20-1 and J is TRBJ1-1; weak D call: TRBD1 (6 bases). Deletions cut 0 bases from V and 5 bases from J, with 16 bases between. The germline gives CDR1 DFQATT, CDR2 SNEGSKA (reference sequence). The CDR3 is 15 amino acids.

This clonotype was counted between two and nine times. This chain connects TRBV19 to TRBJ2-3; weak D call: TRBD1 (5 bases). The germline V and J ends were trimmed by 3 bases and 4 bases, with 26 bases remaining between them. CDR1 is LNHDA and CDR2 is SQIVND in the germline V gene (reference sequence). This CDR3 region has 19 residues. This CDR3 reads CASSILKSTVLNLADTQYF. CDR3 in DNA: TGTGCCAGTAGTATTTTAAAATCGACAGTACTAAATTTGGCAGATACGCAGTATTTT.

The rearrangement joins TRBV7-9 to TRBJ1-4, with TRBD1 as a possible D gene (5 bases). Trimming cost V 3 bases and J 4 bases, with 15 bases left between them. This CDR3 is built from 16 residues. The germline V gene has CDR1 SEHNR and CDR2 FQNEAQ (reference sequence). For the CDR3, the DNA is TGTGCCAGCAGCTTCATGGGGACTGGTGGTAATGAAAAACTGTTTTTT. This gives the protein CASSFMGTGGNEKLFF.

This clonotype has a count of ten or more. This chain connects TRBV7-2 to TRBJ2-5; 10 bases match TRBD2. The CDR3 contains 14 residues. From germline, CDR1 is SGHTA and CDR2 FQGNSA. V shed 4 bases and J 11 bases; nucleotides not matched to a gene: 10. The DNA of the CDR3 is TGTGCCAGCAGCTCCGGCCGGCTAGCGGGGGCACAGTACTTC. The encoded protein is CASSSGRLAGAQYF. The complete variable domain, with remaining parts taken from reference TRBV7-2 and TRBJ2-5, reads GAGVSQSPSNKVTEKGKDVELRCDPISGHTALYWYRQSLGQGLEFLIYFQGNSAPDKSGLPSDRFSAERTGGSVSTLTIQRTQQEDSAVYLCASSSGRLAGAQYFGPGTRLLVL.

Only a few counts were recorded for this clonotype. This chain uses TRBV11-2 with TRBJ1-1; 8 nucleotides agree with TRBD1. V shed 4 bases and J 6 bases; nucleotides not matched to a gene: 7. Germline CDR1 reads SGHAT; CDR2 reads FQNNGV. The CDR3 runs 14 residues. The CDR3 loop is CASSSVTGGAEAFF. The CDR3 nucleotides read TGTGCCAGCAGCTCAGTCACAGGGGGGGCTGAAGCTTTCTTT. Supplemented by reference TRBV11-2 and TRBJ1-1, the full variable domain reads EAGVAQSPRYKIIEKRQSVAFWCNPISGHATLYWYQQILGQGPKLLIQFQNNGVVDDSQLPKDRFSAERLKGVDSTLKIQPAKLEDSAVYLCASSSVTGGAEAFFGQGTRLTVV.

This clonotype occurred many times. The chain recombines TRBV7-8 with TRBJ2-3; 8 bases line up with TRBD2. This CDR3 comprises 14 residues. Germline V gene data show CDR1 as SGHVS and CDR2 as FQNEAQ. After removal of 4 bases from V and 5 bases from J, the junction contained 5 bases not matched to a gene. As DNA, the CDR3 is TGTGCCAGCAGCTACGGACTAGCCGGAGATACGCAGTATTTT. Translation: CASSYGLAGDTQYF.

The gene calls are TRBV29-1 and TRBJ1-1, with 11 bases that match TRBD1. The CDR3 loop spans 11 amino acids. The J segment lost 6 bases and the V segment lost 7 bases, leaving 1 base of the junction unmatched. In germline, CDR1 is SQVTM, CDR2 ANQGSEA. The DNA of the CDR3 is TGCAGCGCGGACAGGGGGCCTGAAGCTTTCTTT. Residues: CSADRGPEAFF.

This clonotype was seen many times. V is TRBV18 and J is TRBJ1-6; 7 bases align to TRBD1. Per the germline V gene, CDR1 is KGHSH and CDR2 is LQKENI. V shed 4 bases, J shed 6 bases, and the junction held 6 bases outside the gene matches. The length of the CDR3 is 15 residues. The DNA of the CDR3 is TGTGCCAGCTCACAGGGGACAGTGATTAATTCACCCCTCCACTTT. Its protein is CASSQGTVINSPLHF.

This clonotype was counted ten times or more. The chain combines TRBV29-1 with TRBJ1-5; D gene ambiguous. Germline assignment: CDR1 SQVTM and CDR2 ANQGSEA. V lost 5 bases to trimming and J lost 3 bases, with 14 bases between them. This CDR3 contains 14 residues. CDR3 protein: CSVTSAGYNQPQHF. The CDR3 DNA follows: TGCAGCGTTACCTCGGCGGGCTACAATCAGCCCCAGCATTTT.

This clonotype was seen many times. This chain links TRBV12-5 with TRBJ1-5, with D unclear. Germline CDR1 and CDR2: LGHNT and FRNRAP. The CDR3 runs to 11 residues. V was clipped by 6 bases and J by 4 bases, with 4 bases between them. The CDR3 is CASGINQPQHF. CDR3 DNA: TGTGCTAGTGGCATTAATCAGCCCCAGCATTTT. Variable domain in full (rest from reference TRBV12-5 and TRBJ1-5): DARVTQTPRHKVTEMGQEVTMRCQPILGHNTVFWYRQTMMQGLELLAYFRNRAPLDDSGMPKDRFSAEMPDATLATLKIQPSEPRDSAVYFCASGINQPQHFGDGTRLSIL.

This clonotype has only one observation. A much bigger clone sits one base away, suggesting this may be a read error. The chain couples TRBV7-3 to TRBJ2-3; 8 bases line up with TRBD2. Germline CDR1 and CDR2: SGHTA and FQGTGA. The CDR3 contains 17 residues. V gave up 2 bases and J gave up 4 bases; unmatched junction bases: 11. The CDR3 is CASSLGPSGLSSDTQYF. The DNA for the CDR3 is TGTGCCAGCAGCTTAGGCCCTAGCGGGCTTAGCTCAGATACGCAGTATTTT. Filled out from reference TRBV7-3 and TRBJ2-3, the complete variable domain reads GAGVSQTPSNKVTEKGKYVELRCDPISGHTALYWYRQSLGQGPEFLIYFQGTGAADDSGLPNDRFFAVRPEGSVSTLKIQRTERGDSAVYLCASSLGPSGLSSDTQYFGPGTRLTVL.

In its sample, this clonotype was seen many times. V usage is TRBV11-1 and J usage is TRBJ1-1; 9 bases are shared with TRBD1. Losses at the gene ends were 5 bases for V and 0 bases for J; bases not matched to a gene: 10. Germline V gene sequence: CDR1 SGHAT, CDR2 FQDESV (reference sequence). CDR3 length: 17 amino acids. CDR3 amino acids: CASSPGTGSFMNTEAFF. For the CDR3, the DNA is TGTGCCAGCAGCCCCGGGACAGGGAGCTTCATGAACACTGAAGCTTTCTTT.

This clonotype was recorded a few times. The CDR3 protein is CASSLGHSGNTIYF. The CDR3 DNA reads as TGTGCCAGCAGCCTAGGTCACTCTGGAAACACCATATATTTT. V is TRBV3-1 and J is TRBJ1-3; no reliable D call. CDR3 size: 14 residues. CDR1 LGHDT and CDR2 YNNKEL come from the germline V gene (reference sequence). V was cut by 4 bases and J by 0 bases, with 7 bases left in between.

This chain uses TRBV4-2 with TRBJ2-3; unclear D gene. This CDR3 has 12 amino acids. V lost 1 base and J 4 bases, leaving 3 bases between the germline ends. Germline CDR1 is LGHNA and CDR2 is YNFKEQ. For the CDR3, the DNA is TGTGCCAGCAGCCAAGGCCCAGATACGCAGTATTTT. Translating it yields CASSQGPDTQYF.

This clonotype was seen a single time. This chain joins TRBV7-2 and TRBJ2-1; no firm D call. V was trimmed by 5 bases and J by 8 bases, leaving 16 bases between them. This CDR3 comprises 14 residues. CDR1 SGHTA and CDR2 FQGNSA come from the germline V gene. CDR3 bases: TGTGCCAGCAGCCTCACGGTCCGCGCCGATGAGCAGTTCTTC. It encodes CASSLTVRADEQFF.

The DNA for the CDR3 is TGCAGCGTGGAAAGTTGGGGGACAGGGTATGCGAATGAGCAGTTCTTC. Residues: CSVESWGTGYANEQFF. The chain carries TRBV29-1 and TRBJ2-1; 9 nucleotides match TRBD1. V lost 6 bases and J lost 7; bases outside the gene matches: 16. Germline V gene lookup returns CDR1 SQVTM and CDR2 ANQGSEA. The CDR3 has 16 amino acids.

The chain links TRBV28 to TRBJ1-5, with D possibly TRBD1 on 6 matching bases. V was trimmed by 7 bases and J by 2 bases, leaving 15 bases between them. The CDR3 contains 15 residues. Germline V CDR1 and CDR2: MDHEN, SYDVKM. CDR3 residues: CASTERGSRNQPQHF. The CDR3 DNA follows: TGTGCCAGCACCGAGAGGGGGAGTCGCAATCAGCCCCAGCATTTT.

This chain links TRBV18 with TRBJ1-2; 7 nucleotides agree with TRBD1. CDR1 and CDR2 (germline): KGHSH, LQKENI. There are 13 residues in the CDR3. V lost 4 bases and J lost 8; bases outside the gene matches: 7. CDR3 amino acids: CASSRGTVSGYTF. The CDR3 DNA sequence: TGTGCCAGCTCACGTGGGACAGTAAGCGGCTACACCTTC.

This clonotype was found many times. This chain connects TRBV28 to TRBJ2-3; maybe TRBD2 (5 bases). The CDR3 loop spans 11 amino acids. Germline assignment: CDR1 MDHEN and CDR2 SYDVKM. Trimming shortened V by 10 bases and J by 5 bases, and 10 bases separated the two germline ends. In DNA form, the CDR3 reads TGTGCCATCCGGGGTAGAGATACGCAGTATTTT. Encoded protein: CAIRGRDTQYF.

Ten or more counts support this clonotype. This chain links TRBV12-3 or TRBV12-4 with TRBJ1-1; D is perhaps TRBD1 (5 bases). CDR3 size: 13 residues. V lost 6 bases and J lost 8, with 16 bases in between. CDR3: CASRPGTVGEAFF. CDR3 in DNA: TGTGCCAGCAGGCCCGGGACGGTTGGGGAAGCTTTCTTT.

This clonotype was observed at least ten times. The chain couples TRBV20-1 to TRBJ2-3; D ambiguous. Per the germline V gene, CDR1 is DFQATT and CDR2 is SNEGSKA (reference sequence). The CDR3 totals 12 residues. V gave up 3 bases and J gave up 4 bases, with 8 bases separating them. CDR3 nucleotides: TGCAGTGCTAGGTCAGAGTCAGATACGCAGTATTTT. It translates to CSARSESDTQYF.

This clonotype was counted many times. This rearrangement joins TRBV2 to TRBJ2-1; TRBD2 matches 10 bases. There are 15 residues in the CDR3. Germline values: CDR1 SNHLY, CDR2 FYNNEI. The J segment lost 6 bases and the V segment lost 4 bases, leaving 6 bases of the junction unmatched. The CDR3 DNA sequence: TGTGCCAGCAGTGTTAAGCGGGGGGGCCCCAATGAGCAGTTCTTC. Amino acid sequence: CASSVKRGGPNEQFF.

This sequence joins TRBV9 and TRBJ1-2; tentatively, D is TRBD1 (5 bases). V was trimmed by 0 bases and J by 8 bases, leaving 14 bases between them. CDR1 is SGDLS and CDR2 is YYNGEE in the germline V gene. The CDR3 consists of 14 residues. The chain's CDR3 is CASSVEEQGAGYTF. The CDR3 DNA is TGTGCCAGCAGCGTAGAAGAGCAGGGAGCCGGCTACACCTTC.